The TCR beta chain described here comes from a study of cytomegalovirus exposure and HLA in healthy donors. A multiplex PCR was run with 60 Vbeta primers and 13 Jbeta primers. Assay used: immunoSEQ multiplex PCR; TCRdb lists only in-frame clones, some missing. The sample includes 85,000 to 130,000 clones, approximately 80% of them seen just once. V dropped 1 base and J dropped 2 bases, with 7 bases sitting between them. This CDR3 is built from 14 residues. The germline V gene encodes CDR1 SGHRS and CDR2 YFSETQ. The genes are TRBV5-1 and TRBJ2-1; D is possibly TRBD1 (6 bases). Sequences were obtained from PBMCs. The TCR sequence derives from a female donor in good health and CMV-seropositive. The CDR3 is CASSLKGAYNEQFF. The CDR3 DNA reads as TGCGCCAGCAGCTTGAAGGGGGCCTACAATGAGCAGTTCTTC.